This T cell receptor beta chain was found in a study of post-analysis software for immune sequencing data. CDR3 length equals 14 residues. V was trimmed by 2 bases and J by 1 base, leaving 7 bases between them. The germline CDR1 and CDR2 sequences are SGDLS and YYNGEE. General study points: TRBV segments more frequent in patients than in controls numbered five and included TRBV5-6, TRBV5-1 and TRBV20-1.

The TCR beta cDNA libraries contained unique molecular identifiers. Using its own MiXCR run on the PCR reads, TCRdb lists one record per CDR3 protein. The repertoire holds about 460,000 distinct CDR3 sequences, with roughly 45% as singletons. With regard to this clonotype: The target antigen is unknown.

This TCR derives from a girl aged 5 to 17 with multiple sclerosis. V gene TRBV9 combines with J gene TRBJ1-5; no clear D gene. The sequenced material came from blood. In nucleotides, the CDR3 is TGTGCCAGCAGCGTTGAGCCAAGCAATCAGCCCCAGCATTTT. Protein product: CASSVEPSNQPQHF.